The sequence of this TCR beta chain was determined in a study of beta chain features in type 1 diabetes. Study-wide results and caveats: The naive, central memory and Treg TCRB repertoires showed an apparent similarity that was greater among patients than among healthy donors.

Germline V gene sequence: CDR1 LGHNA, CDR2 YSLEER. Trimming took off 0 bases at V and 8 bases at J, with 17 bases between the two ends. The CDR3 runs 16 residues. This clone turned up a few times. Its antigen remains unidentified. Of the isolated RNA, all was reverse transcribed, and so the sequenced material was expressed TCRB transcripts. Libraries were prepared by immunoSEQ multiplex PCR; TCRdb keeps only in-frame clonotypes and omits some of them. The table includes 970,000 or so clones, 15% to 20% detected once. The sequenced material came from naive CD4+ T cells from blood. The V gene is TRBV4-3, the J gene TRBJ2-1, with a weak D call TRBD2 (6 bases). This TCR derives from a woman under 30 in good health. The CDR3 sequence is CASSQDGGALGDEQFF. The DNA for the CDR3 is TGCGCCAGCAGCCAAGATGGCGGGGCCCTGGGGGATGAGCAGTTCTTC.